The T cell receptor beta chain described here comes from a study of T cells in Graves' hyperthyroidism and ophthalmopathy. Per the germline V gene, CDR1 is DFQATT and CDR2 is SNEGSKA (reference sequence). CDR3 size: 14 residues. Deletions cut 1 base from V and 3 bases from J, with 13 bases between. The CDR3 regions of TCR beta were amplified from RNA transcripts. A first-round RT-PCR of the TCR CDR3 used the HTBI primer set. MiXCR, run by TCRdb on the multiplex PCR reads, gives a single entry per CDR3 protein. The sample lists fewer than 500,000 distinct CDR3 sequences; about 14% were seen once. The receptor's source is a woman younger than 45 with Graves' ophthalmopathy. The chain carries TRBV20-1 and TRBJ2-7, with D maybe TRBD2 (5 bases). Sequenced input: blood. CDR3 sequence (DNA): TGCAGTGCTAGAGGGCGGACTCTGCACTACGAGCAGTACTTC. Its translation: CSARGRTLHYEQYF.